These 32 T cell receptor beta chains share one sample of origin, sequenced in a study of T cell changes during pregnancy in multiple sclerosis. Some clones are missing from TCRdb's copy, which holds only in-frame ones; the method was immunoSEQ multiplex PCR. This repertoire shows 89,000 or so clones, around 90% found once; its top ten account for 3.5% to 4%. The source was PBMCs, collected in the first trimester of pregnancy. Every receptor here comes from a female donor in good health, serving as a control in a pregnancy study. Some clones in this sample may be carry-over from other donors' samples.

The chain is built from TRBV6-5 and TRBJ2-3, with 7 bases fitting TRBD2. Per the germline V gene, CDR1 is MNHEY and CDR2 is SVGAGI. The CDR3 extends over 14 amino acids. The ends lost 5 bases at V and 6 bases at J; junction bases unmatched: 8. The CDR3 region is CASSPSGPRDTQYF. CDR3 bases: TGTGCCAGCAGTCCTAGCGGCCCCAGGGATACGCAGTATTTT.

This rearrangement joins TRBV10-3 to TRBJ2-3; TRBD2 might be the D (7 bases). The germline V and J ends were trimmed by 2 bases and 3 bases, with 21 bases remaining between them. This CDR3 has 18 amino acids. Germline-derived CDR1 and CDR2 are ENHRY and SYGVKD. The CDR3 bases are TGTGCCATCAGTGAGACCTATCCGGGGGGCTCCAAGACAGATACGCAGTATTTT. Translated, it gives CAISETYPGGSKTDTQYF.

This chain links TRBV27 with TRBJ2-5; 9 nucleotides line up with TRBD1. CDR1 is MNHEY and CDR2 is SMNVEV in the germline V gene (reference sequence). The trim removed 4 bases at V and 4 bases at J, leaving 10 bases unmatched. CDR3 length: 16 amino acids. Here the CDR3 reads CASSWGPGQGRETQYF. The CDR3, as DNA: TGTGCCAGCAGTTGGGGTCCGGGACAGGGTCGAGAGACCCAGTACTTC.

V is TRBV28 and J is TRBJ1-1; 7 bases are shared with TRBD1. Germline CDR1 reads MDHEN; CDR2 reads SYDVKM. This CDR3 spans 15 amino acids. J lost 4 bases, V lost 5 bases, and 10 bases had no gene match. The CDR3 DNA reads TGTGCCAGCAGTCCGACAGGGAGAGGGGCCACTGAAGCTTTCTTT. Translated: CASSPTGRGATEAFF.

The chain has TRBV21-1 and TRBJ2-1; the tabulated D call, TRBD2, remains unverified against the DNA. TRBV21-1 is a pseudogene segment. There are 22 residues in the CDR3. The CDR3 is CASRSEVLSRATSGGDLGEQFF. The CDR3, as DNA: TGTGCCAGCAGGTCGGAGGTTCTAAGCAGGGCCACTAGCGGGGGGGATCTGGGTGAGCAGTTCTTC.

This chain joins TRBV6-5 and TRBJ1-6; TRBD1 agrees at 7 bases. This CDR3 comprises 15 residues. J was trimmed by 7 bases and V by 5 bases; bases with no gene match: 8. Germline assignment: CDR1 MNHEY and CDR2 SVGAGI. CDR3 residues: CASSPPGQKNSPLHF. For the CDR3, the DNA is TGTGCCAGCAGTCCACCGGGACAGAAAAATTCACCCCTCCACTTT.

This clone was picked up a small number of times. The chain couples TRBV4-3 to TRBJ2-1; TRBD2 agrees at 8 bases. V was pared by 3 bases and J by 8 bases, with 12 bases of the junction left unmatched. CDR3 length equals 16 residues. Germline V gene lookup returns CDR1 LGHNA and CDR2 YSLEER. CDR3 region: CASSQRLAGYGDEQFF. CDR3 nucleotides: TGCGCCAGCAGCCAGCGATTAGCGGGATATGGCGATGAGCAGTTCTTC.

V is TRBV7-2 and J is TRBJ2-1; 8 bases align to TRBD1. CDR3 size: 14 residues. Trimming at V came to 5 bases and at J to 7 bases, leaving 7 bases not matched to a gene. Germline V gene lookup returns CDR1 SGHTA and CDR2 FQGNSA. The CDR3 nucleotides are TGTGCCAGCAGCCCCGGACAGGGTTGGAATGAGCAGTTCTTC. Its protein is CASSPGQGWNEQFF.

The rearrangement links TRBV29-1 to TRBJ2-1; 9 nucleotides agree with TRBD1. Germline trimming cut 6 bases from V and 6 bases from J; bases unmatched to any gene: 12. The CDR3 spans 15 residues. The germline V gene encodes CDR1 SQVTM and CDR2 ANQGSEA. The CDR3 here is CSVGNRGLWSNEQFF. DNA for the CDR3: TGCAGCGTGGGAAACAGGGGGCTGTGGAGCAATGAGCAGTTCTTC.

The V gene is TRBV4-2, the J gene TRBJ2-3; the D gene is possibly TRBD1 (5 bases). Trimming stripped 1 base from V and 1 base from J, with 6 bases between. The CDR3 runs 14 residues. CDR1 is LGHNA and CDR2 is YNFKEQ in the germline V gene. The DNA of the CDR3 is TGTGCCAGCAGCCAAGTAGGGGGCACAGATACGCAGTATTTT. Its translation is CASSQVGGTDTQYF.

The chain is built from TRBV29-1 and TRBJ2-3, with TRBD2 matching 8 bases. The CDR3 runs 16 residues. The trim removed 1 base at V and 0 bases at J, leaving 6 bases unmatched. Germline CDR1 is SQVTM and CDR2 is ANQGSEA. The CDR3 spells CSVEGTGGLSTDTQYF. Written as DNA, the CDR3 is TGCAGCGTTGAAGGTACGGGAGGGCTTAGCACAGATACGCAGTATTTT.

In nucleotides, the CDR3 is TGTGCCAGTAGTATAGGAAGGGGACAGACCAATCAGCCCCAGCATTTT. Protein product: CASSIGRGQTNQPQHF. The J gene is TRBJ1-5, the V gene TRBV19; 7 bases agree with TRBD1. The CDR3 totals 16 residues. Germline CDR1 is LNHDA and CDR2 is SQIVND (reference sequence). V dropped 1 base and J dropped 3; count of bases not matched to a gene: 6.

This chain joins TRBV29-1 and TRBJ1-5; maybe TRBD1 (5 bases). The germline V gene encodes CDR1 SQVTM and CDR2 ANQGSEA. This CDR3 has 14 residues. The germline V and J ends were trimmed by 4 bases and 0 bases, with 10 bases remaining between them. CDR3 sequence (DNA): TGCAGCGTTGGTGACAGTCTTAGCAATCAGCCCCAGCATTTT. Protein: CSVGDSLSNQPQHF.

The chain recombines TRBV27 with TRBJ1-4; the D gene is possibly TRBD1 (5 bases). CDR1 is MNHEY and CDR2 is SMNVEV in the germline V gene (reference sequence). Trimming cost V 6 bases and J 0 bases, with 11 bases left between them. This CDR3 is built from 15 residues. Written as DNA, the CDR3 is TGTGCCAGCAGATACGCGGGGGCAACTAATGAAAAACTGTTTTTT. Protein sequence: CASRYAGATNEKLFF. Full variable domain (outside the CDR3, taken from reference TRBV27 and TRBJ1-4): EAQVTQNPRYLITVTGKKLTVTCSQNMNHEYMSWYRQDPGLGLRQIYYSMNVEVTDKGDVPEGYKVSRKEKRNFPLILESPSPNQTSLYFCASRYAGATNEKLFFGSGTQLSVL.

The chain links TRBV11-2 to TRBJ2-7, with TRBD2 identical over 10 bases. This CDR3 comprises 17 residues. J was trimmed by 5 bases and V by 1 base; bases with no gene match: 11. CDR1 SGHAT and CDR2 FQNNGV come from the germline V gene. CDR3 sequence: CASSLAGSGRLTHEQYF. The CDR3 DNA reads as TGTGCCAGCAGCTTAGCGGGTAGCGGGAGGTTAACCCACGAGCAGTACTTC.

The chain uses TRBV28 and TRBJ2-1; D is perhaps TRBD1 (5 bases). The CDR3 is 12 residues long. The ends were cut back, 7 bases at V and 4 bases at J, with 8 bases in the middle. The germline CDR1 and CDR2 sequences are MDHEN and SYDVKM. The CDR3 here is CASKGSYNEQFF. CDR3 bases: TGTGCCAGCAAGGGGTCTTACAATGAGCAGTTCTTC. Full variable domain (rest looked up from reference TRBV28 and TRBJ2-1): DVKVTQSSRYLVKRTGEKVFLECVQDMDHENMFWYRQDPGLGLRLIYFSYDVKMKEKGDIPEGYSVSREKKERFSLILESASTNQTSMYLCASKGSYNEQFFGPGTRLTVL.

The rearrangement uses TRBV28 and TRBJ1-4; perhaps TRBD1 as D (6 bases). V shed 1 base and J shed 4 bases, with 10 bases lying between them. The CDR3 covers 15 residues. CDR1 is MDHEN and CDR2 is SYDVKM in the germline V gene. Here the CDR3 reads CASSLSTGINEKLFF. CDR3 coding DNA: TGTGCCAGCAGTTTATCTACAGGGATTAATGAAAAACTGTTTTTT.

This clone was detected only once. V usage is TRBV10-1 and J usage is TRBJ2-3; maybe TRBD2 (5 bases). With 0 bases removed from V and 2 bases from J, the gap between germline ends came to 12 bases. The CDR3 runs to 16 residues. Germline V gene data show CDR1 as WNHNN and CDR2 as SYGVQD (reference sequence). The CDR3 DNA is TGCGCCAGCAGTGAGTCCCTAGCTCTGTCCACAGATACGCAGTATTTT. Translated, it gives CASSESLALSTDTQYF.

The chain carries TRBV21-1 and TRBJ1-1. TRBV21-1 is reported as a pseudogene. This CDR3 comprises 13 residues. The CDR3 DNA reads as TGTGCCAGCCTCACGGAGGGAGGCCCTGAAGCTTTCTTT. Translation: CASLTEGGPEAFF.

The chain couples TRBV4-1 to TRBJ2-3; TRBD2 matches at 11 bases. Germline CDR1 and CDR2: MGHRA and YSYEKL. Trimming cost V 4 bases and J 5 bases; bases outside gene matches: 8. The CDR3 is 16 amino acids. Here the CDR3 DNA reads TGCGCCAGCAGCCTCTCCCCGCTAGCGGGGGGAGATACGCAGTATTTT. Protein product: CASSLSPLAGGDTQYF.

The rearrangement links TRBV4-1 to TRBJ2-5; TRBD1 aligns across 11 bases. CDR3 size: 15 residues. CDR1 and CDR2 from the germline V gene are MGHRA and YSYEKL. V lost 1 base, J lost 4 bases, and 2 bases stayed unmatched. DNA of the CDR3: TGCGCCAGCAGCCAAGGGACAGGGGGCCTAGAGACCCAGTACTTC. Residues: CASSQGTGGLETQYF.

The rearrangement uses TRBV6-6 and TRBJ1-5; D perhaps matches TRBD1 (6 bases). Trimming took 5 bases from V and 2 from J, leaving 10 bases between them. CDR3 length equals 14 residues. Germline CDR1 MNHNY, CDR2 SVGAGI (reference sequence). The CDR3 reads CASSGGAGNQPQHF. CDR3 sequence (DNA): TGTGCCAGCAGTGGGGGGGCCGGCAATCAGCCCCAGCATTTT.

The rearrangement links TRBV5-6 to TRBJ2-5, with D possibly matching TRBD2 (7 bases). The germline CDR1 and CDR2 sequences are SGHDT and YYEEEE. Trimming cost V 7 bases and J 3 bases, with 16 bases left between them. This CDR3 has 14 residues. The CDR3 sequence: CASVGGGREETQYF. In nucleotides, the CDR3 is TGTGCCAGCGTGGGGGGGGGCAGGGAAGAGACCCAGTACTTC.

This clone has just one count. This chain joins TRBV5-6 and TRBJ1-6; 9 bases match TRBD1. CDR3 length equals 16 residues. Germline lookup yields CDR1 SGHDT and CDR2 YYEEEE. V shed 1 base and J 2 bases; nucleotides not matched to a gene: 1. CDR3 loop: CASSLWDRAYNSPLHF. The DNA for the CDR3 is TGTGCCAGCAGCTTGTGGGACAGGGCCTATAATTCACCCCTCCACTTT. The variable domain in full, completed from reference TRBV5-6 and TRBJ1-6, reads DAGVTQSPTHLIKTRGQQVTLRCSPKSGHDTVSWYQQALGQGPQFIFQYYEEEERQRGNFPDRFSGHQFPNYSSELNVNALLLGDSALYLCASSLWDRAYNSPLHFGNGTRLTVT.

The J gene is TRBJ1-4, the V gene TRBV2; TRBD1 matches at 9 bases. V trimming: 7 bases; J trimming: 7 bases; junction bases outside the gene matches: 7. The CDR3 has 14 residues. In germline, CDR1 is SNHLY, CDR2 FYNNEI. The CDR3 region is CASKTGTGREKLFF. As DNA, the CDR3 is TGTGCCAGCAAGACCGGGACAGGGCGTGAAAAACTGTTTTTT.

The chain joins TRBV19 to TRBJ1-5; TRBD1 is a possible D gene (5 bases). Germline V gene sequence: CDR1 LNHDA, CDR2 SQIVND (reference sequence). The CDR3 totals 16 residues. V was clipped by 6 bases and J by 1 base, with 16 bases between them. The CDR3 coding sequence is TGTGCCAGTAGCGCCGGACATCTGATAAGCAATCAGCCCCAGCATTTT. Residues: CASSAGHLISNQPQHF.

CDR3 protein: CASSLSGEGPSGYTF. CDR3 bases: TGCGCCAGCAGCTTGTCGGGGGAAGGGCCTAGCGGCTACACCTTC. This chain joins TRBV5-1 and TRBJ1-2, with a tentative D call TRBD1 (5 bases). CDR1 SGHRS and CDR2 YFSETQ come from the germline V gene. V was trimmed by 1 base and J by 8 bases, leaving 18 bases between them. There are 15 residues in the CDR3. The whole variable domain, filled in from reference TRBV5-1 and TRBJ1-2, reads KAGVTQTPRYLIKTRGQQVTLSCSPISGHRSVSWYQQTPGQGLQFLFEYFSETQRNKGNFPGRFSGRQFSNSRSEMNVSTLELGDSALYLCASSLSGEGPSGYTFGSGTRLTVV.

The V gene is TRBV25-1, the J gene TRBJ2-1, with 8 bases aligning to TRBD2. This CDR3 has 14 residues. Germline V CDR1 and CDR2: MGHDK, SYGVNS. Germline trimming cut 5 bases from V and 7 bases from J; bases unmatched to any gene: 7. The CDR3: CASSWAGGRNEQFF. CDR3 nucleotide sequence: TGTGCCAGCAGTTGGGCGGGAGGACGGAATGAGCAGTTCTTC.

The sample holds a few counts of this clone. The chain combines TRBV10-2 with TRBJ2-3; D gene unclear. The germline gives CDR1 WSHSY, CDR2 SAAADI. The CDR3 runs to 16 residues. Trimming took 6 bases from V and 1 from J, leaving 17 bases between them. CDR3: CASRGGLLEGTDTQYF. The CDR3 DNA reads TGCGCCAGCAGGGGTGGCCTGCTAGAGGGCACAGATACGCAGTATTTT.

The chain is built from TRBV29-1 and TRBJ1-1; TRBD1 might be the D (5 bases). The germline gives CDR1 SQVTM, CDR2 ANQGSEA. This CDR3 is built from 13 residues. Deletions cut 6 bases from V and 1 base from J, with 12 bases between. In DNA form, the CDR3 reads TGCAGCGTCGCGGGACGGAGGAACACTGAAGCTTTCTTT. Translation gives CSVAGRRNTEAFF.

This sequence joins TRBV4-3 and TRBJ1-3, with D perhaps matching TRBD1 (6 bases). This CDR3 has 15 amino acids. Trimming took off 0 bases at V and 7 bases at J, with 13 bases between the two ends. The germline CDR1 and CDR2 sequences are LGHNA and YSLEER. The CDR3 DNA reads as TGCGCCAGCAGCCAAGATGCAGGGGAAGATAACACCATATATTTT. Amino acid sequence: CASSQDAGEDNTIYF.

The chain uses TRBV5-1 and TRBJ1-4; 8 positions match TRBD1. The trim removed 6 bases at V and 7 bases at J, leaving 8 bases unmatched. The germline V gene encodes CDR1 SGHRS and CDR2 YFSETQ. The CDR3 covers 14 residues. In DNA, the CDR3 is TGCGCCAGCACTTTGACAGGGGTCGGTGAAAAACTGTTTTTT. Its protein is CASTLTGVGEKLFF.